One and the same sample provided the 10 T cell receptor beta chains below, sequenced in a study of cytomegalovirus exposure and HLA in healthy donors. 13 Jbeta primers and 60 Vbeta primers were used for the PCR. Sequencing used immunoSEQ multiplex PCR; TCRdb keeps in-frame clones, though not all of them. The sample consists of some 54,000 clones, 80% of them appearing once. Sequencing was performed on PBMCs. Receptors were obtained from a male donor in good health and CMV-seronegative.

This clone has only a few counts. CDR3 sequence reads: CASSRRTGPAVQNTEAFF. In DNA, the CDR3 is TGTGCCAGCAGCCGCCGGACAGGGCCCGCGGTCCAGAACACTGAAGCTTTCTTT. The V call is TRBV5-6, the J call TRBJ1-1; 8 nucleotides match TRBD1. The CDR3 extends over 18 amino acids. V shed 4 bases, J shed 1 base, and the junction held 15 bases outside the gene matches. The germline CDR1 and CDR2 sequences are SGHDT and YYEEEE.

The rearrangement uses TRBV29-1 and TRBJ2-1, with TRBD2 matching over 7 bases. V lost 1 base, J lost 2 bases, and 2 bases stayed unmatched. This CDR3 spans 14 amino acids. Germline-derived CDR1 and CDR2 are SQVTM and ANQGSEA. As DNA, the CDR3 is TGCAGCGTTGAAGTTGGGGGGGCCTACAATGAGCAGTTCTTC. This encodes CSVEVGGAYNEQFF.

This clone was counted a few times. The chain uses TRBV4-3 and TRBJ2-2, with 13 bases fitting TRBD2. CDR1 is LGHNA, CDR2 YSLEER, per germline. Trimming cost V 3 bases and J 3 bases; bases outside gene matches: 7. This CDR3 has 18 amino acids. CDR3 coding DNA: TGCGCCAGCAGCCAGACAACTAGCGGGGGGGTGTACACCGGGGAGCTGTTTTTT. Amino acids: CASSQTTSGGVYTGELFF.

Here the CDR3 DNA reads TGTGCCTGGGACAGGGGCCTGAGCTCCTACAATGAGCAGTTCTTC. As protein: CAWDRGLSSYNEQFF. V gene TRBV5-5 combines with J gene TRBJ2-1, with 10 bases matching TRBD1. The CDR3 covers 15 residues. Germline loops: CDR1 SGHKS, CDR2 YYEKEE (reference sequence). The ends lost 10 bases at V and 0 bases at J; junction bases unmatched: 7.

The CDR3 here is CASSRQGSPYQPQHF. The CDR3 DNA is TGTGCCAGCAGTCGACAGGGGTCCCCTTATCAGCCCCAGCATTTT. This chain connects TRBV6-5 to TRBJ1-5, with 8 bases that match TRBD1. The V gene's germline CDR1 is MNHEY and CDR2 SVGAGI. The CDR3 is made up of 15 amino acids. With 5 bases clipped from V and 5 bases from J, the junction kept 8 bases outside the gene matches.

CDR3 DNA: TGCAGCGTCGGGGGGGCAGGGGGGCAAGAGACCCAGTACTTC. This codes for CSVGGAGGQETQYF. The chain combines TRBV29-1 with TRBJ2-5; possibly TRBD2 for D (8 bases). The CDR3 has 14 residues. Trimming pared 6 bases from V and 2 bases from J, leaving 16 bases between. CDR1 and CDR2 (germline): SQVTM, ANQGSEA.

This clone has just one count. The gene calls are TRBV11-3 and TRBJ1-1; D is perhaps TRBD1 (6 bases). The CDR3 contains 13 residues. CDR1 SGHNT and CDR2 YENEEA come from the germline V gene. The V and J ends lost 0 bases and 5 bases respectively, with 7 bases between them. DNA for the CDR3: TGTGCCAGCAGCTTAGATAGGGGGACTGAAGCTTTCTTT. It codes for CASSLDRGTEAFF.

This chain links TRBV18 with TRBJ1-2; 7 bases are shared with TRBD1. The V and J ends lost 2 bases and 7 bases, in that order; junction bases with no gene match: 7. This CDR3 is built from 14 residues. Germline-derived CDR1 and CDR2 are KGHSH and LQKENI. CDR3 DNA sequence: TGTGCCAGCTCACCAATCGGGACAGAACGTGGCTACACCTTC. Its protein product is CASSPIGTERGYTF.

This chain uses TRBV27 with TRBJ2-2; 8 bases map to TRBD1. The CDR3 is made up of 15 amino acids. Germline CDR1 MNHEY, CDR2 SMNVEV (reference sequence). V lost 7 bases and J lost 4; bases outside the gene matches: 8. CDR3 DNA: TGTGCCAGCACCTTCGACAGGGGAGCCACCGGGGAGCTGTTTTTT. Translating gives CASTFDRGATGELFF.

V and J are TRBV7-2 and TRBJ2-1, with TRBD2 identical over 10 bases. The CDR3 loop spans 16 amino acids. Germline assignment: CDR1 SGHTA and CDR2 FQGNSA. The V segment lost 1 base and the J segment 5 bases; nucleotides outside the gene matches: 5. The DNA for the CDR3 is TGTGCCAGCAGCTTAGTGCTAGCGGGGGATAACAATGAGCAGTTCTTC. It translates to CASSLVLAGDNNEQFF.